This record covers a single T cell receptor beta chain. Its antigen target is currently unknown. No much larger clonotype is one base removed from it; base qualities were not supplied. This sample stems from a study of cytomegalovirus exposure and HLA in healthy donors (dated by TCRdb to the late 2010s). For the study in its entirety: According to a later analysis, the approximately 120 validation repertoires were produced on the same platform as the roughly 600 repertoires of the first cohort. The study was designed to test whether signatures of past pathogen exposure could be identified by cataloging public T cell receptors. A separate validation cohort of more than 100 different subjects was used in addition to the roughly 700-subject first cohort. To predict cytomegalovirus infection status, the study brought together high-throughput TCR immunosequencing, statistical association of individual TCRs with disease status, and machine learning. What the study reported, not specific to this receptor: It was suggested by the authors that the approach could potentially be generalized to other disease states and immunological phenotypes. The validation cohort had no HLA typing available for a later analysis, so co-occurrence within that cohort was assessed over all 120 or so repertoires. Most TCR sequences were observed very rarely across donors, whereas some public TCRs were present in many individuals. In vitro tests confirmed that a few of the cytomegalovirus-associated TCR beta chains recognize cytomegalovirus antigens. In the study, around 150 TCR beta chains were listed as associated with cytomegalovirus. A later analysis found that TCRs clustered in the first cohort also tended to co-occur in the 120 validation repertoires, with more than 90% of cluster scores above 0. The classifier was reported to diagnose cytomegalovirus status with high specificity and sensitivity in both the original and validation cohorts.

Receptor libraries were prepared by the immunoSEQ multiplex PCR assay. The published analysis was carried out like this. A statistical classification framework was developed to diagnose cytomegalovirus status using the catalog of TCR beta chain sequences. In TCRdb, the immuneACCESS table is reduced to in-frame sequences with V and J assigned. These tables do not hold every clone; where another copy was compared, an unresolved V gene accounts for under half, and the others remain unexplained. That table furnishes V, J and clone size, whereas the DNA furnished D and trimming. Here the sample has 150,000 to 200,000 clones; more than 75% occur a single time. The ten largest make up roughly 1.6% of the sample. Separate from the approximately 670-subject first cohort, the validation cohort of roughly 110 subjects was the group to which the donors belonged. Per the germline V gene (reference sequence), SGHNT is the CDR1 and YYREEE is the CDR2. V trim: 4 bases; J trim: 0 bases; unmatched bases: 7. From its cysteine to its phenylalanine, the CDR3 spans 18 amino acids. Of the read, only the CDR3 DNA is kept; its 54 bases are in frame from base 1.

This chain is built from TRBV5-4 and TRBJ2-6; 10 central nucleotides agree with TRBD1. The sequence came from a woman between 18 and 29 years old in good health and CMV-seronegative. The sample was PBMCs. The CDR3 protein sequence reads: CASSTPGQGSSGANVLTF. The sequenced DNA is TGTGCCAGCAGCACACCGGGACAGGGGAGCTCTGGGGCCAACGTCCTGACTTTC.